This T cell receptor (beta chain) was sequenced for a study of radiation and T cells in renal cell carcinoma. Study results and limitations: Baseline intratumoral clonotype presence is unknown without pretreatment biopsies.

TCRdb's table, derived via immunoSEQ multiplex PCR, lists solely in-frame clones and lacks some. Here the sample spans roughly 120,000 clones, 75% to 85% being singletons. V gave up 8 bases and J gave up 5 bases, with 12 bases separating them. The V gene's germline CDR1 is MGHRA and CDR2 YSYEKL. CDR3 length equals 13 residues. Time point defined: blood 2 weeks post-SBRT. This sample's treatment: 15 Gy SBRT to primary tumor, nephrectomy 4 weeks later. Comment on this clone: Its antigen is currently unknown.

Sequences were derived from blood, sampled from a patient whose treatment included radiotherapy and nephrectomy. The source is a woman aged 55-69 years with renal cell carcinoma. The J gene is TRBJ1-4, the V gene TRBV4-1; a possible D gene is TRBD1 (5 bases). CDR3 nucleotides: TGCGCCAGCCGTGTCAGGGAGAATGAAAAACTGTTTTTT. Amino acid sequence: CASRVRENEKLFF.